These 30 T cell receptor beta chains originate from one sample sequenced in a study of OX40 agonist ivuxolimab in advanced cancers. The method was immunoSEQ multiplex PCR; TCRdb's version includes in-frame clones alone and lacks a portion of them. The sample includes roughly 49,000 clones, roughly four fifths seen only once; the top ten take roughly 3%. Sequenced material: CD4+ or CD8+ T cells sorted from blood, taken in a trial of the OX40 agonist ivuxolimab. Receptors were obtained from an adult with an advanced solid tumor such as melanoma, head and neck, liver or kidney cancer.

This clone was seen a handful of times. The chain links TRBV5-5 to TRBJ2-7; D may be TRBD1 (6 bases). V lost 4 bases, J lost 3 bases, and 8 bases lay in between. The CDR3 has 12 residues. Germline CDR1 is SGHKS and CDR2 is YYEKEE (reference sequence). The CDR3 loop reads CASSRDIYEQYF. The CDR3, as DNA: TGTGCCAGCAGCCGGGACATCTACGAGCAGTACTTC.

The chain joins TRBV19 to TRBJ1-5; 8 bases align to TRBD1. The V gene end was trimmed by 7 bases and the J gene end by 7 bases; junction bases not matched to a gene: 12. The germline CDR1 and CDR2 sequences are LNHDA and SQIVND (reference sequence). The CDR3 is made up of 15 amino acids. The CDR3 nucleotides read TGTGCCAGTACCCCCAGGGCAGGGGGCGAGCAGCCCCAGCATTTT. It is translated as CASTPRAGGEQPQHF.

The V gene is TRBV21-1, the J gene TRBJ2-5; whether TRBD1, the table's D call, matches the DNA was not checked. TRBV21-1 is a listed pseudogene. The CDR3 is 15 residues long. The CDR3 DNA reads TGTGCCAGCAGCAGCCAGGACAGGGGTCAAGAGACCCAGTACTTC. This sequence encodes CASSSQDRGQETQYF.

The chain uses TRBV2 and TRBJ1-6; D call uncertain. The V end was cut by 5 bases, the J end by 4 bases, with 0 bases between. The CDR3 has 11 amino acids. Germline V lookup: CDR1 SNHLY, CDR2 FYNNEI. The CDR3 DNA reads as TGTGCCAGCAGTTATAATTCACCCCTCCACTTT. It codes for CASSYNSPLHF.

The chain has TRBV7-2 and TRBJ1-5; D call uncertain. This CDR3 is 14 amino acids long. Germline assignment: CDR1 SGHTA and CDR2 FQGNSA. The ends were cut back, 1 base at V and 0 bases at J, with 4 bases in the middle. The CDR3 region is CASSLVNSNQPQHF. DNA for the CDR3: TGTGCCAGCAGCTTAGTCAATAGCAATCAGCCCCAGCATTTT.

Turning to this clone: The junction departs from germline at one end; a sequencing error may be responsible. The chain joins TRBV6-5 to TRBJ2-1, with D unclear. Looked up from germline, CDR1 is MNHEY and CDR2 is SVGAGI. CDR3 length: 14 residues. CDR3: CASSFQDGYNERFF. The CDR3 DNA is TGTGCCAGCAGTTTCCAGGACGGGTACAATGAGCGGTTCTTC.

The CDR3 DNA reads TGTGCCAGCAGCTCCTTGGGTGGGACCTTAGCCAAAAACATTCAGTACTTC. Its protein is CASSSLGGTLAKNIQYF. V and J are TRBV5-6 and TRBJ2-4; D is tentatively TRBD1 or TRBD2 (5 bases each). The CDR3 loop spans 17 amino acids. In germline, CDR1 is SGHDT, CDR2 YYEEEE. The V and J ends lost 3 bases and 0 bases respectively, with 16 bases between them.

The chain uses TRBV9 and TRBJ1-4; D possibly corresponds to TRBD1 (5 bases). V was cut by 3 bases and J by 5 bases, with 14 bases left in between. CDR3 length: 15 residues. CDR1 and CDR2 from the germline V gene are SGDLS and YYNGEE. The CDR3 here is CASSASGTGNEKLFF. CDR3 nucleotides: TGTGCCAGCAGCGCTTCCGGGACGGGGAATGAAAAACTGTTTTTT.

The chain joins TRBV5-1 to TRBJ1-4; no clear D gene. Trimming shortened V by 5 bases and J by 4 bases, and 3 bases separated the two germline ends. From germline, CDR1 is SGHRS and CDR2 YFSETQ. This CDR3 spans 11 amino acids. This CDR3 is CASRLNEKLFF. The CDR3 DNA reads TGCGCCAGCAGGCTTAATGAAAAACTGTTTTTT.

This sequence joins TRBV7-8 and TRBJ1-1; 7 bases align to TRBD1. The CDR3 spans 14 residues. From germline, CDR1 is SGHVS and CDR2 FQNEAQ. V trimming: 7 bases; J trimming: 2 bases; junction bases outside the gene matches: 7. CDR3 region: CASKPDRTNTEAFF. CDR3 nucleotides: TGTGCCAGCAAACCGGACAGGACTAACACTGAAGCTTTCTTT.

V is TRBV2 and J is TRBJ2-5; tentatively, D is TRBD1 or TRBD2 (5 bases each). The CDR3 is 13 amino acids. The V gene's germline CDR1 is SNHLY and CDR2 FYNNEI. V was pared by 7 bases and J by 1 base, with 10 bases between. The CDR3 protein is CASTRDRQETQYF. The CDR3, as DNA: TGTGCCAGCACCAGGGACCGCCAAGAGACCCAGTACTTC.

Only a few counts were recorded for this clone. The V gene is TRBV5-8, the J gene TRBJ2-7, with a possible D match to TRBD1 (6 bases). The germline V gene encodes CDR1 SGHTS and CDR2 YDEGEE. Trimming stripped 4 bases from V and 0 bases from J, with 17 bases between. There are 16 residues in the CDR3. DNA of the CDR3: TGTGCCAGCAGCCAGGGGTTCTGGACGGGCTCCTACGAGCAGTACTTC. It translates to CASSQGFWTGSYEQYF.

This rearrangement joins TRBV2 to TRBJ2-7; the match to TRBD1 covers 7 bases. This CDR3 region has 14 residues. Trimming cost V 6 bases and J 4 bases; bases outside gene matches: 9. CDR1 SNHLY and CDR2 FYNNEI come from the germline V gene. Here the CDR3 reads CASRVTGAGYEQYF. The DNA for the CDR3 is TGTGCCAGCAGAGTCACAGGGGCAGGATACGAGCAGTACTTC. The full variable domain, its missing parts supplied by reference TRBV2 and TRBJ2-7, is EPEVTQTPSHQVTQMGQEVILRCVPISNHLYFYWYRQILGQKVEFLVSFYNNEISEKSEIFDDQFSVERPDGSNFTLKIRSTKLEDSAMYFCASRVTGAGYEQYFGPGTRLTVT.

This clone was recorded once. The genes are TRBV19 and TRBJ2-6, with D unresolved. CDR3 length equals 15 residues. V lost 6 bases, J lost 3 bases, and 12 bases lay in between. Per germline, CDR1 LNHDA and CDR2 SQIVND (reference sequence). The CDR3 bases are TGTGCCAGTAGCATATCTGGCAGTGGGGCCAACGTCCTGACTTTC. Amino acids: CASSISGSGANVLTF.

The chain carries TRBV19 and TRBJ1-6; D might be TRBD1 (5 bases). V lost 7 bases to trimming and J lost 0 bases, with 10 bases between them. The germline gives CDR1 LNHDA, CDR2 SQIVND (reference sequence). CDR3 size: 15 residues. This chain's CDR3 is CASKTGGSYNSPLHF. Here the CDR3 DNA reads TGTGCCAGTAAGACGGGGGGCTCCTATAATTCACCCCTCCACTTT.

The chain couples TRBV7-6 to TRBJ2-7, with D maybe TRBD2 (6 bases). The CDR3 has 15 residues. Germline V CDR1 and CDR2: SGHVS, FNYEAQ. Trimming left V 1 base short and J 2 bases short, with 12 bases between. CDR3 sequence (DNA): TGTGCCAGCAGCTTAGTGGAGGGGCTAACCTACGAGCAGTACTTC. It is translated as CASSLVEGLTYEQYF.

The chain combines TRBV28 with TRBJ1-1; D is ambiguous. Trimming took 2 bases from V and 5 from J, leaving 12 bases between them. In germline, CDR1 is MDHEN, CDR2 SYDVKM. The CDR3 consists of 14 residues. The CDR3 protein is CASSLNPTLTEAFF. The DNA of the CDR3 is TGTGCCAGCAGTTTAAACCCGACGTTGACTGAAGCTTTCTTT.

The rearrangement joins TRBV25-1 to TRBJ2-1; D is ambiguous. The CDR3 is 13 residues long. The V and J ends lost 1 base and 9 bases respectively, with 10 bases between them. The germline V gene encodes CDR1 MGHDK and CDR2 SYGVNS. Written as DNA, the CDR3 is TGTGCCAGCAGTGAATCAGCATTCGGTGAGCAGTTCTTC. Translation: CASSESAFGEQFF.

The V and J genes are TRBV4-1 and TRBJ1-3, with no clear D. The CDR3 runs to 14 residues. Germline CDR1 is MGHRA and CDR2 is YSYEKL. V was pared by 6 bases and J by 0 bases, with 9 bases between. Written as DNA, the CDR3 is TGCGCCAGCAGGGGGAGAAACTCTGGAAACACCATATATTTT. Protein: CASRGRNSGNTIYF.

V gene TRBV2 combines with J gene TRBJ2-5, with D unresolved. Germline assignment: CDR1 SNHLY and CDR2 FYNNEI. The CDR3 has 14 amino acids. Trimming took off 6 bases at V and 4 bases at J, with 15 bases between the two ends. CDR3 DNA sequence: TGTGCCAGCAGCGTCAGAGTCACCCCAGAGACCCAGTACTTC. Translation: CASSVRVTPETQYF.

This clone was detected once. This chain links TRBV1 with TRBJ2-4; TRBD2 reflects the table's D call only, with no check against the DNA. TRBV1 represents a pseudogene. The CDR3 is made up of 21 amino acids. The CDR3 coding sequence is TGCACCAGCAGCGCTGGGAGTTCCGGGACTAGCGGACCAGTAGGCAAAAACATTCAGTACTTC. Amino acid sequence: CTSSAGSSGTSGPVGKNIQYF.

The CDR3 sequence is CASSSLGRNTEAFF. The CDR3 DNA is TGTGCCAGCAGCTCCCTGGGGCGGAACACTGAAGCTTTCTTT. The chain uses TRBV7-9 and TRBJ1-1, with D possibly being TRBD1 (5 bases). V was trimmed by 4 bases and J by 1 base, leaving 10 bases between them. CDR3 length: 14 amino acids. Germline V lookup: CDR1 SEHNR, CDR2 FQNEAQ (reference sequence). Combining the CDR3 with reference TRBV7-9 and TRBJ1-1 gives the whole variable domain DTGVSQNPRHKITKRGQNVTFRCDPISEHNRLYWYRQTLGQGPEFLTYFQNEAQLEKSRLLSDRFSAERPKGSFSTLEIQRTEQGDSAMYLCASSSLGRNTEAFFGQGTRLTVV.

This chain joins TRBV5-1 and TRBJ2-3, with TRBD2 matching 10 bases. V dropped 3 bases and J dropped 6; count of bases not matched to a gene: 7. The V gene's germline CDR1 is SGHRS and CDR2 YFSETQ. CDR3 length: 15 residues. This CDR3 reads CASSSSGTSADTQYF. The CDR3 DNA sequence: TGCGCCAGCAGCTCGTCGGGGACTAGCGCCGATACGCAGTATTTT.

This clone was observed at least ten times. The chain uses TRBV11-2 and TRBJ1-2; D gene ambiguous. V was pared by 2 bases and J by 0 bases, with 7 bases between. The germline CDR1 and CDR2 sequences are SGHAT and FQNNGV. The CDR3 spans 14 residues. This CDR3 is CASSLTRTNYGYTF. The CDR3 DNA sequence: TGTGCCAGCAGCTTAACCAGAACTAACTATGGCTACACCTTC.

The chain is built from TRBV5-5 and TRBJ1-3; 8 nucleotides line up with TRBD1. This CDR3 spans 16 amino acids. The germline CDR1 and CDR2 sequences are SGHKS and YYEKEE (reference sequence). The ends lost 4 bases at V and 8 bases at J; junction bases unmatched: 14. This CDR3 is CASSTPRQGSGDTIYF. The CDR3 DNA reads TGTGCCAGCAGCACACCCCGACAGGGGAGCGGAGACACCATATATTTT.

The genes are TRBV5-6 and TRBJ1-6; 9 bases match TRBD1. Trimming removed 3 bases from V and 7 bases from J; junction bases left unmatched: 8. The CDR3 is 16 residues long. The germline V gene has CDR1 SGHDT and CDR2 YYEEEE. The CDR3, as DNA: TGTGCCAGCAGCTCTAATGGACAGGGGATCAATTCACCCCTCCACTTT. This codes for CASSSNGQGINSPLHF.

The gene calls are TRBV9 and TRBJ2-3; 12 nucleotides match TRBD2. Germline trimming cut 0 bases from V and 4 bases from J; bases unmatched to any gene: 9. The CDR3 spans 18 residues. Germline V gene lookup returns CDR1 SGDLS and CDR2 YYNGEE. The CDR3 spells CASSVAPTSGGGADTQYF. The CDR3 nucleotides read TGTGCCAGCAGCGTAGCCCCGACTAGCGGGGGCGGGGCAGATACGCAGTATTTT.

The V call is TRBV7-2, the J call TRBJ1-5, with 8 bases aligning to TRBD1. This CDR3 comprises 15 residues. Trimming cost V 5 bases and J 0 bases; bases outside gene matches: 3. Germline values: CDR1 SGHTA, CDR2 FQGNSA. The DNA for the CDR3 is TGTGCCAGCAGCCGGACAGGGACTAGCAATCAGCCCCAGCATTTT. Residues: CASSRTGTSNQPQHF.

This clone was recorded only once. The chain recombines TRBV7-2 with TRBJ1-1, with D possibly matching TRBD1 (5 bases). CDR1 is SGHTA and CDR2 is FQGNSA in the germline V gene. CDR3 length: 13 amino acids. The germline V and J ends were trimmed by 5 bases and 9 bases, with 16 bases remaining between them. CDR3 nucleotide sequence: TGTGCCAGCAGCCAAGCTATGGGGGGGAAAGCTTTCTTT. Translation gives CASSQAMGGKAFF. Variable domain in full (rest from reference TRBV7-2 and TRBJ1-1): GAGVSQSPSNKVTEKGKDVELRCDPISGHTALYWYRQSLGQGLEFLIYFQGNSAPDKSGLPSDRFSAERTGGSVSTLTIQRTQQEDSAVYLCASSQAMGGKAFFGQGTRLTVV.

V usage is TRBV7-3 and J usage is TRBJ2-7; maybe TRBD1 (5 bases). Germline CDR1 is SGHTA and CDR2 is FQGTGA. Trimming shortened V by 4 bases and J by 3 bases, and 10 bases separated the two germline ends. CDR3 length equals 13 residues. The CDR3 DNA reads as TGTGCCAGCAGCTCGAATCAGGGCTACGAGCAGTACTTC. Translated: CASSSNQGYEQYF.